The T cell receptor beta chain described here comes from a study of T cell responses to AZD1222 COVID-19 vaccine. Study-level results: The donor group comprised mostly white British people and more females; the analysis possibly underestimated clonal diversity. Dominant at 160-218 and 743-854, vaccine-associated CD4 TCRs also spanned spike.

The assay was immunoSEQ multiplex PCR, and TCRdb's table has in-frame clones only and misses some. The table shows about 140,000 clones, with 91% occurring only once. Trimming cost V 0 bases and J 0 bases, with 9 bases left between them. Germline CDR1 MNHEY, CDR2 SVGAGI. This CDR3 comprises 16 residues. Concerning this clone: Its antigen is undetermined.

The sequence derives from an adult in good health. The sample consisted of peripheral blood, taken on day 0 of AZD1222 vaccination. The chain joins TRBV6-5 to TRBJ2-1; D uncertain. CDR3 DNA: TGTGCCAGCAGTTACTCGAGCTCACGCTCCTACAATGAGCAGTTCTTC. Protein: CASSYSSSRSYNEQFF.